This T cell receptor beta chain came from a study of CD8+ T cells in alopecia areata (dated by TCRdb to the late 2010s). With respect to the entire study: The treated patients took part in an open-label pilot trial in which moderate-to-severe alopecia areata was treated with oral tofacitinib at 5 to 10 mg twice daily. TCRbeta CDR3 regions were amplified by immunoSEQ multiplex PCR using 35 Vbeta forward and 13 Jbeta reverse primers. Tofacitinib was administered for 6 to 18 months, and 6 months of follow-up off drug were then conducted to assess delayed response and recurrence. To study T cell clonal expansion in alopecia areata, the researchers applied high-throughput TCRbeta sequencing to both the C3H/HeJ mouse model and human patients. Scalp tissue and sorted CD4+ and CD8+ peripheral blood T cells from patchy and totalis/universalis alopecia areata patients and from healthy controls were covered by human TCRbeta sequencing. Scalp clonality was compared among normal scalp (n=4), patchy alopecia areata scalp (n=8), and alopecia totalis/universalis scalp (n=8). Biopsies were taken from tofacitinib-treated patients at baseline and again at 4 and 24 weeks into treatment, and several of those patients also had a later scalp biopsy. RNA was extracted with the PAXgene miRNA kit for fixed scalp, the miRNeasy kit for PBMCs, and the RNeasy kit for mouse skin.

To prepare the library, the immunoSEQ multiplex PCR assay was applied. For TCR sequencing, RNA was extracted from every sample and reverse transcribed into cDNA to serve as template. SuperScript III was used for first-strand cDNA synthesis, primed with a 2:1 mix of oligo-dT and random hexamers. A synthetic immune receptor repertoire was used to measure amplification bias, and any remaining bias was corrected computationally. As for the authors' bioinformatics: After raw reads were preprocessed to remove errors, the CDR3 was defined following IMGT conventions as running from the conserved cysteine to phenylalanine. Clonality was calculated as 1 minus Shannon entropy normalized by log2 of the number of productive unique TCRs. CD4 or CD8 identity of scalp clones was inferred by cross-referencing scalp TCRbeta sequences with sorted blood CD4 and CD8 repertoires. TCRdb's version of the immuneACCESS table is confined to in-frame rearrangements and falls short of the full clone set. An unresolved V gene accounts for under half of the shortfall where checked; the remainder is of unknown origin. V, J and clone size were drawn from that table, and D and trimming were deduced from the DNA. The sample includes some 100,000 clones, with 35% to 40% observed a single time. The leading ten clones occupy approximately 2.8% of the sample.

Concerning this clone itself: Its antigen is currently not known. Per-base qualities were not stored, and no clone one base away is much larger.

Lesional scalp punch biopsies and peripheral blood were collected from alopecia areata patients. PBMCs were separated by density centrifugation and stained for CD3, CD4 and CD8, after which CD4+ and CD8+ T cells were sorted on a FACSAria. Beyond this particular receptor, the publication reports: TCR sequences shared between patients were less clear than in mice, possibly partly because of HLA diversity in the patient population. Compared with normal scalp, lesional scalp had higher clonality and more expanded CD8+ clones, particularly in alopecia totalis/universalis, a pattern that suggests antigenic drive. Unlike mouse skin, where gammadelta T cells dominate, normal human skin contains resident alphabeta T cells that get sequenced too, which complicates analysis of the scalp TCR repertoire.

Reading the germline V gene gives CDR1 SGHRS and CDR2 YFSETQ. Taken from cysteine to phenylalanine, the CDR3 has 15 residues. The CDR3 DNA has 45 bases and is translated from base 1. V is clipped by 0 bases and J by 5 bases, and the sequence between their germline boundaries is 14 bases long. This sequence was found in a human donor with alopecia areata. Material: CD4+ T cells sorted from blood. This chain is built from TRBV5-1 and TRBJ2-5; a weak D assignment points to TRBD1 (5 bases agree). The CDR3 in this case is CASSLAEAGRETQYF. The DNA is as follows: TGCGCCAGCAGCTTGGCCGAGGCAGGGCGGGAGACCCAGTACTTC.